This TCR beta chain was documented in a study of blood T cell repertoires in COVID-19. Study-wide context: The cDNA or gDNA used as material had been derived from T cells, B-cell-depleted T cells, or PBMCs.

Recruits, aged roughly 18 to 89 years, lived in 24 US areas. Germline V gene data show CDR1 as MNHEY and CDR2 as SVGEGT. The CDR3 sequence is 14 residues long. V was cut by 6 bases and J by 5 bases, with 17 bases left in between. Sequencing used immunoSEQ multiplex PCR; TCRdb keeps in-frame clones, though not all of them. The sample consists of about 260,000 clones, about 90% of them appearing once. The rearrangement uses TRBV6-2 or TRBV6-3 and TRBJ2-7, with TRBD2 as a possible D gene (6 bases). What was sequenced was PBMCs or T cells enriched from blood (not recorded which). The sequence came from a woman aged 25 to 39 with acute COVID-19. CDR3 residues: CASSSTRGFDEQYF. The CDR3 bases are TGTGCCAGCAGCTCCACCCGGGGGTTCGACGAGCAGTACTTC.